One and the same sample provided the 22 T cell receptor beta chains below, sequenced in a study of regulatory T cells in long-lasting Graves disease (dated by TCRdb to about 2021). The library was generated by multiplex PCR. The data were produced on an Illumina HiSeq 4000. iRepertoire HTBI primers and Arm-PCR amplification of CDR3 regions were used to construct TCR beta libraries. TCRdb took the public reads, trimmed them with fastp at Q25, ran MiXCR for clone calling and kept in-frame beta chains. Entries that share a CDR3 protein sequence are merged under the most common genes and DNA. The sample table records about 620,000 distinct CDR3 sequences; about 15% of these occur just once. The ten largest clones represent 15% to 20% of the sample. Reading the label with the study, this specimen's time point is: newly diagnosed GD, antithyroid drugs for less than 3 months. RNA was extracted from PBMCs in TRIzol for both TCR sequencing and RNA sequencing.

These sequences were also reported in another study, on T cells in Graves' hyperthyroidism and ophthalmopathy.

Sequences were derived from peripheral blood mononuclear cells (PBMCs), sampled at new diagnosis, from a patient treated with antithyroid drugs. All receptors derive from a woman in her 30s with Graves disease. Donor details come from another sample of the same person, matched by shared clones.

This clonotype was counted at least ten times. The chain has TRBV28 and TRBJ2-7; D unresolved. The CDR3 is made up of 14 amino acids. CDR1 and CDR2 (germline): MDHEN, SYDVKM. The V and J ends lost 3 bases and 4 bases respectively, with 13 bases between them. CDR3 sequence: CASSLNRAVYEQYF. Here the CDR3 DNA reads TGTGCCAGCAGTTTGAATAGGGCGGTTTACGAGCAGTACTTC.

The table lists this clonotype with many counts. V and J are TRBV2 and TRBJ2-1; maybe TRBD2 (5 bases). The germline gives CDR1 SNHLY, CDR2 FYNNEI. V was pared by 7 bases and J by 0 bases, with 13 bases between. There are 15 residues in the CDR3. The CDR3 DNA is TGTGCCAGCAAGGACGAGGGTAGCTCCTACAATGAGCAGTTCTTC. It yields the protein CASKDEGSSYNEQFF.

V usage is TRBV6-2 or TRBV6-3 and J usage is TRBJ1-2; 9 nucleotides align to TRBD1. The ends lost 4 bases at V and 6 bases at J; junction bases unmatched: 3. The CDR3 consists of 13 residues. The V gene's germline CDR1 is MNHEY and CDR2 SVGEGT. CDR3 loop: CASSWTGADGYTF. As DNA, the CDR3 is TGTGCCAGCAGTTGGACAGGGGCGGATGGCTACACCTTC.

This clonotype showed up many times. V gene TRBV28 combines with J gene TRBJ1-5, with D possibly being TRBD1 (5 bases). V lost 7 bases and J lost 5, with 15 bases in between. The germline V gene has CDR1 MDHEN and CDR2 SYDVKM. CDR3 length: 14 residues. CDR3 DNA: TGTGCCAGCACCTTCGGGGGGGGTTATCAGCCCCAGCATTTT. This gives the protein CASTFGGGYQPQHF.

To note about this clonotype: With a much larger clone just one base away, this may be a read error. The genes are TRBV6-2 or TRBV6-3 and TRBJ1-1; the match to TRBD1 covers 7 bases. The CDR3 contains 15 residues. V trimming: 5 bases; J trimming: 3 bases; junction bases outside the gene matches: 9. The germline V gene has CDR1 MNHEY and CDR2 SVGEGT. The CDR3 nucleotides read TGTGCCAGCAGTGCAACCGGGACAGCAGACACTGAAGCTTTCTTT. This sequence encodes CASSATGTADTEAFF.

This clonotype was picked up many times. J is TRBJ2-5 and V is TRBV20-1; 8 bases fit TRBD1. Looked up from germline, CDR1 is DFQATT and CDR2 is SNEGSKA (reference sequence). Trimming removed 0 bases from V and 5 bases from J; junction bases left unmatched: 8. This CDR3 contains 15 residues. The CDR3 sequence: CSARDQAGGGETQYF. CDR3 sequence (DNA): TGCAGTGCTAGAGATCAGGCAGGGGGCGGGGAGACCCAGTACTTC.

This clonotype was found many times. In DNA form, the CDR3 reads TGTGCCAGCAGACAAACCGGGGGATACGGCGAGCAGTACTTC. Residues: CASRQTGGYGEQYF. J is TRBJ2-7 and V is TRBV28, with D maybe TRBD2 (6 bases). With 6 bases removed from V and 6 bases from J, the gap between germline ends came to 18 bases. The CDR3 extends over 14 amino acids. Looked up from germline, CDR1 is MDHEN and CDR2 is SYDVKM.

The table lists this clonotype with many counts. The CDR3 sequence is CASFFGQGENEQFF. The DNA of the CDR3 is TGTGCCAGTTTTTTTGGACAGGGGGAGAATGAGCAGTTCTTC. The chain links TRBV7-8 to TRBJ2-1; 10 bases fit TRBD1. Losses at the gene ends were 9 bases for V and 7 bases for J; bases not matched to a gene: 9. The CDR3 sequence is 14 residues long. CDR1 and CDR2 (germline): SGHVS, FQNEAQ.

As concerns this clonotype: Being one base from a much bigger clone, this may be a read error. V and J are TRBV27 and TRBJ1-2; 8 bases are a match to TRBD1. The CDR3 consists of 15 residues. Germline values: CDR1 MNHEY, CDR2 SMNVEV (reference sequence). The ends lost 7 bases at V and 7 bases at J; junction bases unmatched: 14. Here the CDR3 DNA reads TGTGCCAGCACCAGGCAGGGGGCGGGGATTAGTGGCTACACCTTC. Protein product: CASTRQGAGISGYTF.

This clonotype was seen at least ten times. The genes are TRBV6-4 and TRBJ2-2; a weak D match, TRBD2 (7 bases). The CDR3 covers 15 residues. The germline CDR1 and CDR2 sequences are MRHNA and SNTAGT. V was trimmed by 6 bases and J by 3 bases, leaving 14 bases between them. In DNA form, the CDR3 reads TGTGCCAGCAGCCCCGGGGGGCTTGACACCGGGGAGCTGTTTTTT. Protein product: CASSPGGLDTGELFF.

In this sample, this clonotype turned up a few times. The rearrangement uses TRBV5-1 and TRBJ2-7; unclear D gene. V lost 5 bases and J lost 5, with 14 bases in between. CDR3 length: 13 amino acids. The V gene's germline CDR1 is SGHRS and CDR2 YFSETQ. CDR3: CASRPSRDNEQYF. In DNA, the CDR3 is TGCGCCAGCAGGCCCTCTAGGGATAACGAGCAGTACTTC.

This clonotype was detected a few times. The chain joins TRBV2 to TRBJ2-7; TRBD2 matches at 14 bases. CDR1 and CDR2 (germline): SNHLY, FYNNEI. V shed 5 bases, J shed 4 bases, and the junction held 10 bases outside the gene matches. The CDR3 has 17 amino acids. The CDR3 sequence: CASSQNQGLAGGYEQYF. Here the CDR3 DNA reads TGTGCCAGCAGTCAAAACCAAGGACTAGCGGGAGGATACGAGCAGTACTTC. The entire variable domain, with the rest obtained from reference TRBV2 and TRBJ2-7, is as follows: EPEVTQTPSHQVTQMGQEVILRCVPISNHLYFYWYRQILGQKVEFLVSFYNNEISEKSEIFDDQFSVERPDGSNFTLKIRSTKLEDSAMYFCASSQNQGLAGGYEQYFGPGTRLTVT.

This clonotype was counted ten times or more. The J gene is TRBJ2-7, the V gene TRBV18, with 10 nucleotides matching TRBD2. The V gene's germline CDR1 is KGHSH and CDR2 LQKENI. The V and J ends lost 4 bases and 5 bases, in that order; junction bases with no gene match: 5. This CDR3 spans 14 amino acids. CDR3 sequence: CASSRLAGDDEQYF. The CDR3 nucleotides are TGTGCCAGCTCACGCCTAGCGGGAGACGACGAGCAGTACTTC.

This clonotype was counted ten times or more. The chain combines TRBV28 with TRBJ2-7; 10 bases line up with TRBD2. The CDR3 loop spans 16 amino acids. Trimming at V came to 3 bases and at J to 5 bases, leaving 10 bases not matched to a gene. Germline-derived CDR1 and CDR2 are MDHEN and SYDVKM. The CDR3 here is CASSFPSSGSSHEQYF. DNA for the CDR3: TGTGCCAGCAGTTTCCCCTCTAGCGGGAGTTCCCACGAGCAGTACTTC.

As concerns this clonotype: Given a much more abundant clone one base away, this may be a read error. The chain links TRBV2 to TRBJ1-2; D not resolved. CDR1 and CDR2 from the germline V gene are SNHLY and FYNNEI. V shed 8 bases and J shed 8 bases, with 18 bases lying between them. The CDR3 spans 13 residues. The CDR3 nucleotides read TGTGCCAGCCAGGAGGCGCGGGTTGAAGGCTACACCTTC. Translation: CASQEARVEGYTF.

Note on this clonotype: Given a much more abundant clone one base away, this may be a read error. This chain joins TRBV29-1 and TRBJ1-1; tentative D call: TRBD1 (6 bases). The CDR3 consists of 14 residues. V was clipped by 6 bases and J by 1 base, with 15 bases between them. Germline V gives CDR1 SQVTM, CDR2 ANQGSEA. CDR3 residues: CSVLQGMPNTEAFF. The CDR3 DNA sequence: TGCAGCGTCTTACAGGGTATGCCGAACACTGAAGCTTTCTTT.

This clonotype was detected many times. The chain employs TRBV6-9 and TRBJ1-1; TRBD1 matches 9 bases. Germline lookup yields CDR1 MNHGY and CDR2 SVAAGI. After removal of 2 bases from V and 11 bases from J, the junction contained 6 bases not matched to a gene. CDR3 size: 13 residues. Here the CDR3 DNA reads TGTGCCAGCAGTTATAACGCGGGACAGGGCGCTTTCTTT. Protein product: CASSYNAGQGAFF.

This clonotype was recorded at least ten times. V gene TRBV28 combines with J gene TRBJ2-7; tentative D call: TRBD1 (7 bases). The V end was cut by 6 bases, the J end by 2 bases, with 11 bases between. The CDR3 has 13 residues. Germline-derived CDR1 and CDR2 are MDHEN and SYDVKM. This CDR3 reads CASRRDSPYEQYF. In DNA form, the CDR3 reads TGTGCCAGCAGGCGGGACAGCCCCTACGAGCAGTACTTC.

This clonotype was seen a handful of times. The chain recombines TRBV29-1 with TRBJ1-2; TRBD1 aligns across 9 bases. This CDR3 is built from 17 residues. The germline CDR1 and CDR2 sequences are SQVTM and ANQGSEA. CDR3 bases: TGCAACGTAGAATTTTCCGCGGACAGGGGATATAACTATGGCTACACCTTC. This sequence encodes CNVEFSADRGYNYGYTF.

This clonotype was observed many times. CDR3 region: CASSIDTRSYNEQFF. CDR3 coding DNA: TGTGCCAGCAGCATTGACACCCGCTCCTACAATGAGCAGTTCTTC. J is TRBJ2-1 and V is TRBV7-3; D remains unclear. The CDR3 sequence is 15 residues long. CDR1 SGHTA and CDR2 FQGTGA come from the germline V gene. Trimming removed 5 bases from V and 0 bases from J, with 11 bases in between.

The V gene is TRBV3-1, the J gene TRBJ2-3; 10 bases fit TRBD2. The CDR3 has 17 residues. CDR1 and CDR2 from the germline V gene are LGHDT and YNNKEL (reference sequence). V lost 2 bases to trimming and J lost 4 bases; unmatched junction nucleotides: 9. The DNA for the CDR3 is TGTGCCAGCAGCCAACTAGCTAGCGGGAGTATGCCAGATACGCAGTATTTT. This gives the protein CASSQLASGSMPDTQYF.

This clonotype has a handful of counts. The chain is built from TRBV10-2 and TRBJ2-7; the D gene is possibly TRBD1 (6 bases). The length of the CDR3 is 13 residues. The V end was cut by 7 bases, the J end by 9 bases, with 19 bases between. Germline V gives CDR1 WSHSY, CDR2 SAAADI. The CDR3 coding sequence is TGCGCCAGCACCACAAGGACAGACACATCGCAGTACTTC. It is translated as CASTTRTDTSQYF.